This TCR beta chain was sequenced for a study of T-cell reconstitution after alpha-beta-depleted transplantation in children. Study findings and constraints: Day-60 TCRbeta diversity that was high in some patients was derived from surviving recipient T cells and thymic progenitors. T cells produced anew were the main source of T-cell counts and diversity one year after transplant. There were reportedly several hundred expanded graft clones from which alpha-beta T cells came about two months after transplant.

Unique molecular identifiers were used to barcode this TCRbeta library. TCRdb processed the PCR reads anew with MiXCR; each CDR3 protein has one entry. Among about 600,000 distinct CDR3 sequences listed, under 15% were seen once. Trimming removed 5 bases from V and 6 bases from J; junction bases left unmatched: 7. Germline CDR1 and CDR2: SGHVS and FQNEAQ. CDR3 length equals 15 residues. As to this clonotype: Its specificity is not known.

The specimen was PBMCs, mostly from graft donor cells, collected 360 days after TCRalphabeta/CD19-depleted stem cell transplant. J is TRBJ2-1 and V is TRBV7-8, with 10 bases matching TRBD2. This TCR came from a male patient aged 10 to 17 who had a stem cell transplant for acute myeloid leukemia, so the T cells may come from the graft donor. The CDR3 sequence is CASSRKREGPNEQFF. The DNA of the CDR3 is TGTGCCAGCAGCAGAAAGCGGGAGGGCCCCAATGAGCAGTTCTTC.